This TCR beta chain is from a study of blood T cell repertoires in COVID-19. Background on the study: The United States, Italy and Spain were the sources of the acute and convalescent COVID-19 samples.

The V segment lost 5 bases and the J segment 0 bases; nucleotides outside the gene matches: 10. CDR1 is PRHDT, CDR2 FYEKMQ, per germline (reference sequence). The CDR3 length is 18 residues. Assay: immunoSEQ multiplex PCR; the TCRdb copy retains only in-frame clones and omits some. The data show over 150,000 clones, with roughly 90% seen just once and roughly a sixth held by the top ten. The chain uses TRBV13 and TRBJ2-1; 10 nucleotides line up with TRBD2. The clonotype comes from a man aged 50 to 59 with COVID-19, enrolled during active disease. Sample: peripheral blood. The CDR3 protein is CASSRLAGTPSSYNEQFF. The CDR3 nucleotides read TGTGCCAGCAGCCGACTAGCGGGTACACCAAGCTCCTACAATGAGCAGTTCTTC.